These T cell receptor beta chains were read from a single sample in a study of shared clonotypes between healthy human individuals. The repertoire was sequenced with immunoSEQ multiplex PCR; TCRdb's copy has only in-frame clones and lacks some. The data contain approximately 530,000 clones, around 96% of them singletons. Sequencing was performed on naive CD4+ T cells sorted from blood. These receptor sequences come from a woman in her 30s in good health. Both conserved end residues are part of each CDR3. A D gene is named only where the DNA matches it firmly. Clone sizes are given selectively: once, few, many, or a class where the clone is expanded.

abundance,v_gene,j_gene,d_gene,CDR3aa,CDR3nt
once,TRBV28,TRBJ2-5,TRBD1,CASSLQGQGLSEQYF,TGTGCCAGCAGTTTACAAGGACAGGGTCTTAGTGAGCAGTACTTC
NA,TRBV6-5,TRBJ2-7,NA,CASSSPGPYEQYF,TGTGCCAGCAGTTCGCCAGGGCCCTACGAGCAGTACTTC
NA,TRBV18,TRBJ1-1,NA,CASSLLQGLNTEAFF,TGTGCCAGCTCACTACTACAGGGCCTGAACACTGAAGCTTTCTTT
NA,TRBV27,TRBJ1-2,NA,CASFSAGAGYTF,TGTGCCAGCTTCTCGGCAGGGGCTGGCTACACCTTC
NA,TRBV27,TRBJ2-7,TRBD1,CASSRPGTGVPEQYF,TGTGCCAGCAGTAGACCTGGGACAGGGGTCCCCGAGCAGTACTTC
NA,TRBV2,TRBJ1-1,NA,CASGSAAPQTEAFF,TGTGCCAGCGGATCTGCGGCTCCCCAAACTGAAGCTTTCTTT
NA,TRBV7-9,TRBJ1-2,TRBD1,CASSLDTGTGVDGYTF,TGTGCCAGCAGCCTAGACACCGGGACAGGGGTAGATGGCTACACCTTC
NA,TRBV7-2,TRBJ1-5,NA,CASSLVGEDQPQHF,TGTGCCAGCAGCTTAGTCGGGGAGGATCAGCCCCAGCATTTT
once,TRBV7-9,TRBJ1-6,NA,CASSLHRDNSPLHF,TGTGCCAGCAGCTTACATAGGGACAATTCACCCCTCCACTTT
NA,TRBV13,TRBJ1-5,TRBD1,CASSLDRGQSEPQHF,TGTGCCAGCAGCCTTGACAGGGGGCAATCAGAGCCCCAGCATTTT
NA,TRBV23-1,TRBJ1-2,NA,CASSPGRQNYGYTF,TGCGCCAGCAGTCCAGGACGACAGAACTATGGCTACACCTTC
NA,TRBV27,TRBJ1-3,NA,CASSSSSGNTIYF,TGTGCCAGCAGTTCGAGCTCTGGAAACACCATATATTTT
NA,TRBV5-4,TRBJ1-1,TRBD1,CASRYQGASTEAFF,TGTGCCAGCAGGTACCAGGGGGCGAGTACTGAAGCTTTCTTT
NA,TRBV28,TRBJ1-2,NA,CASSLLPGQTSMGYTF,TGTGCCAGCAGTTTATTACCGGGACAAACGTCTATGGGCTACACCTTC
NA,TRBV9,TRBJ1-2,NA,CASSVDSNYGYTF,TGTGCCAGCAGCGTAGACAGCAACTATGGCTACACCTTC
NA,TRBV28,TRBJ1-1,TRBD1,CASRLPGQGTEAFF,TGTGCCAGCAGATTACCGGGACAGGGGACTGAAGCTTTCTTT
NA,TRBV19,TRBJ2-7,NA,CASSILNSYEQYF,TGTGCCAGTAGTATACTGAATTCCTACGAGCAGTACTTC
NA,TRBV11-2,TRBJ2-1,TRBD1,CASSSLIGTGNHNEQFF,TGTGCCAGCAGCTCCCTAATCGGGACAGGGAACCACAATGAGCAGTTCTTC
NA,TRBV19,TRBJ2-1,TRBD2,CASSRNQAGIGNEQFF,TGTGCCAGTAGCCGAAACCAAGCGGGAATAGGGAATGAGCAGTTCTTC
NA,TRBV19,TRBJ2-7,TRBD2,CASSIAASGGIEQYF,TGTGCCAGTAGTATAGCGGCTAGCGGGGGAATCGAGCAGTACTTC
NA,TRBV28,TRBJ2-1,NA,CASSLSRRTYNEQFF,TGTGCCAGCAGCCTTTCCAGGAGAACCTACAATGAGCAGTTCTTC
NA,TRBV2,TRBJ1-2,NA,CASSEAPWDSSGYTF,TGTGCCAGCAGTGAAGCGCCGTGGGACTCCTCAGGCTACACCTTC
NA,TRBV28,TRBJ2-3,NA,CASIEGRVSDTQYF,TGTGCCAGCATCGAGGGCAGGGTCTCAGATACGCAGTATTTT
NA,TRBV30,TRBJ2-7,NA,CALNRGGSEQYF,TGTGCCTTGAATAGGGGAGGTTCCGAGCAGTACTTC
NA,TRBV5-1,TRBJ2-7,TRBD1,CASSLGTGLFYEQYF,TGCGCCAGCAGCTTGGGGACAGGGTTATTCTACGAGCAGTACTTC
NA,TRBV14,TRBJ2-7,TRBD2,CATPLRGLAGGGEHEQYF,TGTGCCACCCCACTCCGGGGACTAGCGGGAGGTGGGGAGCACGAGCAGTACTTC
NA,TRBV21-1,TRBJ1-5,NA,CASVRVGFQPQHF,TGTGCCAGCGTCAGGGTAGGATTTCAGCCCCAGCATTTT
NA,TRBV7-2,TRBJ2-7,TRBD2,CASSPRWRERHEQYF,TGTGCCAGCAGCCCCCGATGGCGGGAGCGCCACGAGCAGTACTTC
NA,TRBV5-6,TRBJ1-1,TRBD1,CASSPRDRGFNTEAFF,TGTGCCAGCAGCCCCCGAGACAGGGGGTTCAACACTGAAGCTTTCTTT
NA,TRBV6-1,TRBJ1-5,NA,CASSEFLGSNQPQHF,TGTGCCAGCAGTGAATTCTTGGGTAGCAATCAGCCCCAGCATTTT
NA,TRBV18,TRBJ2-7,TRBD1,CASSKGGTGSFEQYF,TGTGCCAGCTCGAAAGGGGGGACAGGGTCGTTTGAGCAGTACTTC
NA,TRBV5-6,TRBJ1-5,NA,CASSLRGVYSNQPQHF,TGTGCCAGCAGCTTGCGAGGGGTGTATAGCAATCAGCCCCAGCATTTT
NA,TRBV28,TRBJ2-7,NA,CASSLSGPYEQYF,TGTGCCAGCAGTTTATCGGGACCTTACGAGCAGTACTTC
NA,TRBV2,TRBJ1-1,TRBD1,CASRAQGAIVDTEAFF,TGTGCCAGCAGGGCCCAGGGGGCGATCGTTGACACTGAAGCTTTCTTT
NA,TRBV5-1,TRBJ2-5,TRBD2,CASSLEGSSGRETQYF,TGCGCCAGCAGCTTGGAAGGTAGCAGCGGGAGAGAGACCCAGTACTTC
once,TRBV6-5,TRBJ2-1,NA,CASSRQENNEQFF,TGTGCCAGCAGTCGACAGGAGAACAATGAGCAGTTCTTC
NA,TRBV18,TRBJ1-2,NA,CASSPEVDFNYGYTF,TGTGCCAGCTCGCCAGAGGTGGACTTTAACTATGGCTACACCTTC
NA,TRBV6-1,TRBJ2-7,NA,CASTTAPQRYEQYF,TGTGCCAGCACCACGGCCCCCCAACGCTACGAGCAGTACTTC
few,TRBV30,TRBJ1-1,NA,CAWSVGRAATEAFF,TGTGCCTGGAGTGTAGGTCGGGCGGCCACTGAAGCTTTCTTT
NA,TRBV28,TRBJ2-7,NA,CASSFVRSSRREQYF,TGTGCCAGCAGTTTCGTTAGGAGTAGCCGGCGGGAGCAGTACTTC
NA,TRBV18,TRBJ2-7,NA,CASSPTQGHEQYF,TGTGCCAGCTCACCAACCCAGGGCCACGAGCAGTACTTC
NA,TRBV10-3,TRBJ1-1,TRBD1,CAISGPGQGENTEAFF,TGTGCCATCAGTGGGCCGGGACAGGGGGAGAACACTGAAGCTTTCTTT
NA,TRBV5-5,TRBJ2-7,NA,CASSSYRDGTYEQYF,TGTGCCAGCAGTTCCTACCGGGACGGGACCTACGAGCAGTACTTC
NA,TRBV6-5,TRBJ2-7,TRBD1,CASSYGWDRDYEQYF,TGTGCCAGCAGTTACGGATGGGACAGGGACTACGAGCAGTACTTC
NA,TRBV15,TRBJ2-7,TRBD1,CATSRAGTGAYEQYF,TGTGCCACCAGCAGGGCCGGGACAGGGGCCTACGAGCAGTACTTC
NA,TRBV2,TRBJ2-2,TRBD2,CASKGLAGGTGELFF,TGTGCCAGCAAGGGACTAGCGGGAGGGACCGGGGAGCTGTTTTTT
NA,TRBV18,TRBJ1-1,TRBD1,CASSPLRQGPMATEAFF,TGTGCCAGCTCACCACTGCGACAGGGGCCAATGGCCACTGAAGCTTTCTTT
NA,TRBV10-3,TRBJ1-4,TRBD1,CAISPQGIGEKLFF,TGTGCCATCAGTCCACAGGGGATCGGAGAAAAACTGTTTTTT
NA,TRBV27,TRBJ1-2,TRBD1,CASRDRGDYGYTF,TGTGCCAGCAGAGACAGGGGAGACTATGGCTACACCTTC
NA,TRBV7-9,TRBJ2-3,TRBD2,CASSLGRGLAGTDTQYF,TGTGCCAGCAGCTTAGGACGGGGACTAGCGGGAACAGATACGCAGTATTTT
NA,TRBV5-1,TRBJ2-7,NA,CASSLRTGQHYEQYF,TGCGCCAGCAGCTTGAGAACGGGACAACACTACGAGCAGTACTTC
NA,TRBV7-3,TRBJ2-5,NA,CASSRTYRETQYF,TGTGCCAGCAGCCGGACCTATCGGGAGACCCAGTACTTC
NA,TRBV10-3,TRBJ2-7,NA,CASSRDIYEQYF,TGTGCCAGCAGCCGGGACATCTACGAGCAGTACTTC
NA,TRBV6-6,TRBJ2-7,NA,CASTINGEAYEQYF,TGTGCCAGCACTATCAATGGGGAGGCGTACGAGCAGTACTTC
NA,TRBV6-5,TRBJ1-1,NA,CASSYGGGEAFF,TGTGCCAGCAGTTATGGGGGTGGTGAAGCTTTCTTT
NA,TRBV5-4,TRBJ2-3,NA,CASSLVVGGASTDTQYF,TGTGCCAGCAGCTTGGTAGTGGGCGGGGCCAGCACAGATACGCAGTATTTT
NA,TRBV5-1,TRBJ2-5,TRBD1,CASSLGGQGHQETQYF,TGCGCCAGCAGCTTGGGTGGACAGGGGCACCAAGAGACCCAGTACTTC
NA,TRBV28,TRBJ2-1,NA,CASSTSRAWQFF,TGTGCCAGCAGTACCTCCAGGGCCTGGCAGTTCTTC
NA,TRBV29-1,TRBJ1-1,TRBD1,CSVAGQVNTEAFF,TGCAGCGTTGCTGGACAGGTGAACACTGAAGCTTTCTTT